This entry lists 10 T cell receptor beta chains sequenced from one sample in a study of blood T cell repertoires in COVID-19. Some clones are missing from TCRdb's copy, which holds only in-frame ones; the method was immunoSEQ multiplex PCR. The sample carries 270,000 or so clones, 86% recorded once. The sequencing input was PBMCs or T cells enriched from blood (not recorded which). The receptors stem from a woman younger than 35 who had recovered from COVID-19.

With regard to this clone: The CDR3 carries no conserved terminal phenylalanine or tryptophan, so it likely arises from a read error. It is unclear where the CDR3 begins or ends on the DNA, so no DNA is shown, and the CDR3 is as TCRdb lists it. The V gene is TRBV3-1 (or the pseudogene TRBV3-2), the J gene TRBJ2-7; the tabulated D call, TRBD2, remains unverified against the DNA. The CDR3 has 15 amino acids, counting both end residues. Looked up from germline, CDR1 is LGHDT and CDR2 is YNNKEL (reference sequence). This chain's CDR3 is CASSIIKISSGGPSL.

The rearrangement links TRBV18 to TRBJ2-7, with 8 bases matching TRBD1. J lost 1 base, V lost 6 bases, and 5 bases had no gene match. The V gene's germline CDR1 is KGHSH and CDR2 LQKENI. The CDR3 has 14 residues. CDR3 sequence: CASSLDRGSYEQYF. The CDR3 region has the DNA TGTGCCAGCTCGCTCGACAGGGGATCCTACGAGCAGTACTTC.

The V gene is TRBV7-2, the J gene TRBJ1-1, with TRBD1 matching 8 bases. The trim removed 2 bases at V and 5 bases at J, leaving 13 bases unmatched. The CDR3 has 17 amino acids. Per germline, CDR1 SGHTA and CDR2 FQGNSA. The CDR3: CASSLPGQDPVRTEAFF. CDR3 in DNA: TGTGCCAGCAGCTTACCGGGACAGGACCCCGTTCGGACTGAAGCTTTCTTT.

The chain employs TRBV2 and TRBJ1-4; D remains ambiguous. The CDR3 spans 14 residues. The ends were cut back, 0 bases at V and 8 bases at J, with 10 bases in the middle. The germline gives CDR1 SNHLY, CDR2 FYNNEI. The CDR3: CASSEASAREKLFF. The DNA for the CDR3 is TGTGCCAGCAGTGAAGCGTCGGCCAGGGAAAAACTGTTTTTT. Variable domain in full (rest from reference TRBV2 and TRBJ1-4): EPEVTQTPSHQVTQMGQEVILRCVPISNHLYFYWYRQILGQKVEFLVSFYNNEISEKSEIFDDQFSVERPDGSNFTLKIRSTKLEDSAMYFCASSEASAREKLFFGSGTQLSVL.

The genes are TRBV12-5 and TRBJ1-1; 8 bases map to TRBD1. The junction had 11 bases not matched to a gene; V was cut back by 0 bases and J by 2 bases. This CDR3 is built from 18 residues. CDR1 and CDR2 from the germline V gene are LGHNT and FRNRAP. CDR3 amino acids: CASGLVVQGAPFNTEAFF. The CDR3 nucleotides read TGTGCTAGTGGTTTGGTAGTGCAGGGGGCTCCTTTTAACACTGAAGCTTTCTTT.

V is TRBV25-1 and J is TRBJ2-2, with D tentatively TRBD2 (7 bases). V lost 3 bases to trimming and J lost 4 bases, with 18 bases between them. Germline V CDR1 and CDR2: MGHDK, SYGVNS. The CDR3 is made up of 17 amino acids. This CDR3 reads CASSDLRGGGSTGELFF. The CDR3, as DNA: TGTGCCAGCAGTGACCTTCGTGGCGGGGGCTCCACCGGGGAGCTGTTTTTT.

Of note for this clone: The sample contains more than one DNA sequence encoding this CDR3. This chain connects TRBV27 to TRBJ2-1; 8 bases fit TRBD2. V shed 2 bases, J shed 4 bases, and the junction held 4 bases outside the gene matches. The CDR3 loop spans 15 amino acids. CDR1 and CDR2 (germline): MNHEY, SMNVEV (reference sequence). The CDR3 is CASSLPLADYNEQFF. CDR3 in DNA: TGTGCCAGCAGTTTACCACTAGCGGATTACAATGAGCAGTTCTTC.

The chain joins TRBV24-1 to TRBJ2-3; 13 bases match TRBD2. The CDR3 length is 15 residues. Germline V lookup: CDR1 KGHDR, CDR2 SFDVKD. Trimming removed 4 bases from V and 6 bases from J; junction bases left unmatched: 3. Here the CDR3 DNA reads TGTGCCACCAGTGAACCGGGACTAGCGGGGGATACGCAGTATTTT. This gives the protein CATSEPGLAGDTQYF.

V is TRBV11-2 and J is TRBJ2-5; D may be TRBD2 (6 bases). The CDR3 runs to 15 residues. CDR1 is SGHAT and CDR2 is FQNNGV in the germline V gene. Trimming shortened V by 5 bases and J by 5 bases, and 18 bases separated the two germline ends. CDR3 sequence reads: CASSPWAGGSETQYF. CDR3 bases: TGTGCCAGCAGCCCCTGGGCCGGAGGGAGCGAGACCCAGTACTTC.

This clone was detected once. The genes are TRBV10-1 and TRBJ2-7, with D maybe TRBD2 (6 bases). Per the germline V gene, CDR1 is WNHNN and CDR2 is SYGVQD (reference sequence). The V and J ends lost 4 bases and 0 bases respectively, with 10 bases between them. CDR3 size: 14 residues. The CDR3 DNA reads TGCGCCAGCAGTGCGGGGGAGCCCTCCTACGAGCAGTACTTC. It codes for CASSAGEPSYEQYF.